This T cell receptor (beta chain) is drawn from a study of cytomegalovirus exposure and HLA in healthy donors. The wider study: The same platform was used for the 130 or so validation repertoires as for the approximately 670 first-cohort repertoires, as reported in a later analysis. Study findings and constraints: The study recorded about 150 TCR beta chains that were cytomegalovirus-associated. Usually a TCR sequence was rare, but some public TCRs were found in many donors.

A note on this clone: Its matching antigen is unknown.

Some clones are missing from TCRdb's copy, which holds only in-frame ones; the method was immunoSEQ multiplex PCR. The profile shows 220,000 or so clones, around 87% of them singletons. The approximately 120-subject validation cohort, separate from the roughly 700-subject first cohort, included the donors. Trimming removed 3 bases from V and 4 bases from J; junction bases left unmatched: 11. Germline V gives CDR1 MGHRA, CDR2 YSYEKL. The CDR3 consists of 17 residues. The chain links TRBV4-1 to TRBJ2-7, with 11 bases aligning to TRBD2. The receptor's source is a woman younger than 30 in good health and CMV-seropositive. Sequencing was performed on PBMCs. In nucleotides, the CDR3 is TGCGCCAGCAGCCAGAGGGAACTAGCGGGAGTTACTTACGAGCAGTACTTC. Encoded protein: CASSQRELAGVTYEQYF.